The 12 T cell receptor beta chains given below trace back to one sample, sequenced in a study of T cell repertoires in cytomegalovirus infection. TCRdb used MiXCR to reprocess the reads, holding one entry per CDR3 protein. The table includes 150,000 to 200,000 distinct CDR3 sequences, approximately 19% detected once. The material sequenced was PBMCs. These receptors were taken from a human donor in good health (CMV status not recorded). Some clones in this sample may be carry-over from other donors' samples.

The chain has TRBV5-4 and TRBJ2-1, with 10 bases lining up with TRBD1. Looked up from germline, CDR1 is SGHNT and CDR2 is YYREEE (reference sequence). The CDR3 runs 16 residues. The ends lost 0 bases at V and 2 bases at J; junction bases unmatched: 2. CDR3 amino acids: CASSLAGTGAYNEQFF. CDR3 bases: TGTGCCAGCAGCTTGGCGGGGACAGGGGCCTACAATGAGCAGTTCTTC.

The CDR3 nucleotides read TGCGCCAGCAGCCTCTTGCGGACAGACACTAATGAAAAACTGTTTTTT. Translating it yields CASSLLRTDTNEKLFF. The chain joins TRBV4-1 to TRBJ1-4; TRBD1 is a possible D gene (6 bases). Trimming took off 4 bases at V and 2 bases at J, with 14 bases between the two ends. Germline loops: CDR1 MGHRA, CDR2 YSYEKL. CDR3 length equals 16 residues.

The rearrangement uses TRBV29-1 and TRBJ2-7; D uncertain. This CDR3 contains 13 residues. Deletions cut 7 bases from V and 0 bases from J, with 13 bases between. Germline CDR1 and CDR2: SQVTM and ANQGSEA. The CDR3 region has the DNA TGCAGCGCTCTGGTGCCTAGCTCCTACGAGCAGTACTTC. This gives the protein CSALVPSSYEQYF.

This clonotype was found many times. The V gene is TRBV7-2, the J gene TRBJ1-3, with D unresolved. V was shortened by 5 bases and J by 0 bases, with 11 bases between the two germline ends. This CDR3 is built from 15 residues. CDR1 SGHTA and CDR2 FQGNSA come from the germline V gene. The CDR3 DNA reads TGTGCCAGCAGCCCCACGGCGTCCTCTGGAAACACCATATATTTT. Translation: CASSPTASSGNTIYF.

Many counts were recorded for this clonotype. The V and J genes are TRBV7-2 and TRBJ2-1, with 12 nucleotides matching TRBD2. This CDR3 is built from 17 residues. Germline lookup yields CDR1 SGHTA and CDR2 FQGNSA. The J segment lost 2 bases and the V segment lost 3 bases, leaving 5 bases of the junction unmatched. The CDR3 DNA reads TGTGCCAGCAGCTTCACACTAGCGGGAGGACCCTACAATGAGCAGTTCTTC. The encoded protein is CASSFTLAGGPYNEQFF.

This chain connects TRBV6-5 to TRBJ2-1, with D uncertain. The ends were cut back, 5 bases at V and 12 bases at J, with 14 bases in the middle. The germline V gene has CDR1 MNHEY and CDR2 SVGAGI. The CDR3 has 12 amino acids. The CDR3 DNA reads as TGTGCCAGCAGTATGGGCCTCGGTGGGCAGTTCTTC. It specifies CASSMGLGGQFF.

This clonotype came up a few times. J is TRBJ2-1 and V is TRBV5-1; D perhaps matches TRBD2 (5 bases). The CDR3 has 14 residues. V lost 0 bases, J lost 8 bases, and 12 bases lay in between. Germline V gene sequence: CDR1 SGHRS, CDR2 YFSETQ. The CDR3 nucleotides are TGCGCCAGCAGCTTGGAGCCTAGCATGTATGAGCAGTTCTTC. Translating it yields CASSLEPSMYEQFF.

This clonotype was observed a few times. The CDR3 region has the DNA TGTGCCAGCAGCTTAGTTCAGGGAATAATAACGAACACTGAAGCTTTCTTT. Its protein product is CASSLVQGIITNTEAFF. The rearrangement joins TRBV7-9 to TRBJ1-1; D perhaps matches TRBD1 (5 bases). The germline V gene has CDR1 SEHNR and CDR2 FQNEAQ (reference sequence). V lost 1 base and J 1 base, leaving 16 bases between the germline ends. The CDR3 sequence is 17 residues long.

Here the CDR3 reads CASSYIGLGNTGELFF. The CDR3 DNA sequence: TGTGCCAGCAGTTACATAGGTTTGGGGAACACCGGGGAGCTGTTTTTT. V and J are TRBV6-2 or TRBV6-3 and TRBJ2-2; no clear D. Trimming took off 2 bases at V and 1 base at J, with 11 bases between the two ends. Germline-derived CDR1 and CDR2 are MNHEY and SVGEGT. This CDR3 is built from 16 residues.

This rearrangement joins TRBV7-3 to TRBJ2-1; D might be TRBD2 (6 bases). The CDR3 runs to 16 residues. The V end lost 5 bases, the J end lost 8 bases, and 22 bases lay between the germline ends. Germline-derived CDR1 and CDR2 are SGHTA and FQGTGA. In nucleotides, the CDR3 is TGTGCCAGCAGCCCATCCGGGACTTTAAAAATGGATGAGCAGTTCTTC. Residues: CASSPSGTLKMDEQFF.

This clonotype was seen only a few times. The chain joins TRBV7-8 to TRBJ1-3; D is ambiguous. V was pared by 1 base and J by 3 bases, with 13 bases between. CDR3 length equals 16 residues. Germline assignment: CDR1 SGHVS and CDR2 FQNEAQ. The CDR3 bases are TGTGCCAGCAGCTTAGATCGGGCCGGGAGTGGAAACACCATATATTTT. Its protein product is CASSLDRAGSGNTIYF.

This clonotype was found a few times. The chain combines TRBV20-1 with TRBJ2-7; D not resolved. Germline V gene data show CDR1 as DFQATT and CDR2 as SNEGSKA (reference sequence). Deletions cut 4 bases from V and 4 bases from J, with 8 bases between. The CDR3 runs 11 residues. Written as DNA, the CDR3 is TGCAGTGCTATCCTAGGGTACGAGCAGTACTTC. Amino acids: CSAILGYEQYF.